The present TCR beta chain was sequenced within a study of blood T cells in healthy people across ages. The sample holds a few counts of this clonotype. The target antigen is unknown. Combining a sample-barcoded 5' primer with a J-beta primer mix, a second PCR ran for 7 to 11 cycles. A single record per CDR3 protein comes from TCRdb applying MiXCR to the 5' RACE reads. Among some 1.5 million distinct CDR3 sequences listed, roughly 43% were seen once. Regarding the study as a whole: Naive T cell percentage showed a strong correlation with TCR beta diversity.

This TCR came from a woman under 30 in good health. The sample was blood.

Here the CDR3 reads CASSSGDRSSYNEQFF. CDR3 bases: TGTGCCAGCAGCTCGGGGGACCGTAGCTCCTACAATGAGCAGTTCTTC. This rearrangement joins TRBV12-3 or TRBV12-4 to TRBJ2-1; TRBD2 is a possible D gene (6 bases). The CDR3 is 16 residues long. V lost 6 bases to trimming and J lost 0 bases, with 15 bases between them.